The clone carrying this T cell receptor beta chain was counted at least ten times. Trimming cost V 1 base and J 3 bases, with 10 bases left between them. The CDR3 covers 15 residues. Germline V lookup: CDR1 MNHNY, CDR2 SVGAGI (reference sequence). The source of the sample is a study of CD8+CD57+ T cells in acquired aplastic anemia. Selection for sequencing was limited to patients who had shown CD8+CD57+ cell expansion by flow cytometry. The template used for profiling TCR beta VDJ and CDR3 was genomic DNA. TCRdb redid the calling of the reads with MiXCR, one entry per CDR3 protein. The sample shows 200,000 or so distinct CDR3 sequences, roughly 50% of them seen only once.

The origin of this receptor is a human donor with aplastic anemia. This sequence joins TRBV6-6 and TRBJ1-3; D gene ambiguous. Sequencing was performed on sorted CD4+, CD8+, or CD8+CD57+ T cells (not recorded which) from PBMCs. CDR3 sequence reads: CASSYYSGIGNTIYF. The DNA for the CDR3 is TGTGCCAGCAGTTACTATTCGGGGATTGGAAACACCATATATTTT.